This T cell receptor beta chain was sequenced during a study of T cells in Graves' hyperthyroidism and ophthalmopathy. Study overall: Peripheral blood was drawn at first diagnosis, prior to all treatment.

The CDR3 is 12 amino acids. Per germline, CDR1 LGHDT and CDR2 YNNKEL (reference sequence). This clonotype was counted only a few times. A read error is possible here, since a much larger clone lies one base away. Amplified TCR beta CDR3 regions came from RNA transcripts. RT-PCR in the first round (using the HTBI primer set) targeted the TCR CDR3. TCRdb itself ran the multiplex PCR reads through MiXCR, one entry per CDR3 protein. The repertoire holds about 480,000 distinct CDR3 sequences, with approximately 15% as singletons. The chain combines TRBV3-1 with TRBJ2-4; the D gene is possibly TRBD2 (6 bases). The TCR originated in a woman younger than 30 with Graves' hyperthyroidism. The sequenced sample consisted of blood. The CDR3, as DNA: TGTGCCAGCAGCTTAGGCGGGAACATTAAGTACTTC. Its protein is CASSLGGNIKYF. The full variable domain, in which reference TRBV3-1 and TRBJ2-4 provide the parts outside the CDR3, is DTAVSQTPKYLVTQMGNDKSIKCEQNLGHDTMYWYKQDSKKFLKIMFSYNNKELIINETVPNRFSPKSPDKAHLNLHINSLELGDSAVYFCASSLGGNIKYFGAGTRLSVL.